This T cell receptor (beta chain) comes out of a study of T cell changes during pregnancy in multiple sclerosis. Data came from immunoSEQ multiplex PCR; TCRdb stores just in-frame clones and leaves some out. The top ten clones hold around 1.4% of a sample with roughly 87,000 clones, around 93% of them seen once. The V and J ends lost 5 bases and 4 bases respectively, with 15 bases between them. This CDR3 contains 14 residues. The germline V gene has CDR1 MNHEY and CDR2 SVGAGI. The receptor was derived from a female donor in good health, enrolled as a control in a pregnancy study. Sequenced material: peripheral blood, taken in the third trimester of pregnancy. The chain joins TRBV6-5 to TRBJ2-7, with D tentatively TRBD1 (6 bases). The CDR3 sequence: CASSRETGSYEQYF. The CDR3 nucleotides are TGTGCCAGCAGTAGGGAGACAGGATCATACGAGCAGTACTTC.